This TCR beta chain is from a study of cytomegalovirus exposure and HLA in healthy donors. The PCR used 60 Vbeta and 13 Jbeta primers. Sequenced by immunoSEQ multiplex PCR; TCRdb stores in-frame clones only, minus some. The sample lists around 110,000 clones; 79% were seen once. The germline V gene has CDR1 SGHRS and CDR2 YFSETQ. V trimming: 3 bases; J trimming: 3 bases; junction bases outside the gene matches: 6. The CDR3 has 15 residues. Study observations and caveats: Relative to the roughly 700-donor mean, N-insertions were reportedly fewer in an Asian-associated ancestry cluster in a later analysis.

This clone showed up just once. Its target is not known. The sequenced material came from PBMCs. The clonotype originates from a man aged 25 to 40 in good health and CMV-seropositive. The chain uses TRBV5-1 and TRBJ1-1; the match to TRBD1 covers 9 bases. In DNA form, the CDR3 reads TGCGCCAGCAGCTGGGGGACAGGGTTGGACACTGAAGCTTTCTTT. Its translation is CASSWGTGLDTEAFF.